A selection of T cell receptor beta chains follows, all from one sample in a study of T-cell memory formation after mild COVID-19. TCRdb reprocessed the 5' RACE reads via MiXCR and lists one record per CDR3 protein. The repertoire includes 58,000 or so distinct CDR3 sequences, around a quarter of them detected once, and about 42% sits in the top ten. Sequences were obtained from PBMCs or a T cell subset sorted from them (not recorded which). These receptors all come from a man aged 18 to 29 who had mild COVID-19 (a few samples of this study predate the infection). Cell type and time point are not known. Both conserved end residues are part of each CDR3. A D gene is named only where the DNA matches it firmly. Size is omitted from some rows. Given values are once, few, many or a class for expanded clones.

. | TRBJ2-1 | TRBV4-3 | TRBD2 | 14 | TGCGCCAGCAGCCGGACTAGCGGGGGGTATGAGCAGTTCTTC | CASSRTSGGYEQFF
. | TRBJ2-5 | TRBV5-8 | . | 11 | TGTGCCAGCAGACACTTTCGGGCCCAGTACTTC | CASRHFRAQYF
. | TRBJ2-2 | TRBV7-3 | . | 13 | TGTGCCAGCAGGCAGGAGAACACCGGGGAGCTGTTTTTT | CASRQENTGELFF
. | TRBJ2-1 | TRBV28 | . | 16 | TGTGCCAGCGTATCGACCCGGACAATGAGCTACAATGAGCAGTTCTTC | CASVSTRTMSYNEQFF
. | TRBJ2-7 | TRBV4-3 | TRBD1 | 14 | TGCGCCAGCAGCGGCGGGACAGGGGTTTACGAGCAGTACTTC | CASSGGTGVYEQYF
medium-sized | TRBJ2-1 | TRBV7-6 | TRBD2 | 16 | TGTGCCAGCAGCTTACTACCAGCGGGGGGGCCACGGGAGCAGTTCTTC | CASSLLPAGGPREQFF
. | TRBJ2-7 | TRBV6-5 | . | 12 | TGTGCCAGCGGTGCCCAGGAGTTGGAGCAGTACTTC | CASGAQELEQYF
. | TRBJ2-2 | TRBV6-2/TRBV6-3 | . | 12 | TGTGCCAGCAGTTACTCGACCGGGGAGCTGTTTTTT | CASSYSTGELFF
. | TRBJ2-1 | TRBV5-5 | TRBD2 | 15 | TGTGCCAGCAGCTTGGGCCTAGCGGGTTACAATGAGCAGTTCTTC | CASSLGLAGYNEQFF
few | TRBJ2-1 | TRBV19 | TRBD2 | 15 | TGTGCCAGTAGTATCGTGGGGGGGAACTACAATGAGCAGTTCTTC | CASSIVGGNYNEQFF
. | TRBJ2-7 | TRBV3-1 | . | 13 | TGTGCCAGCAGCCCCTGGAGTGCCTACGAGCAGTACTTC | CASSPWSAYEQYF
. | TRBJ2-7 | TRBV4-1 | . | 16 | TGCGCCAGCAGCCAAAATCGGGACTCCGGCTCCTACGAGCAGTACTTC | CASSQNRDSGSYEQYF
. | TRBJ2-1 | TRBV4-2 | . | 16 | TGTGCCAGCAGCCAAGGTTGGGGGGTCGCCTACAATGAGCAGTTCTTC | CASSQGWGVAYNEQFF
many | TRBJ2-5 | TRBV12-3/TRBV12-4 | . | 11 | TGTGCCAGTGGGACCCGGGAGACCCAGTACTTC | CASGTRETQYF
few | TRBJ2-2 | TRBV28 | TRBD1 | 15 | TGTGCCAGCAGTATCAGGACAGGGTGGTTCGGGGAGCTGTTTTTT | CASSIRTGWFGELFF
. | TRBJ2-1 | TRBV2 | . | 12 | TGTGCCAGCAGTGAGACGGTGGCTGAGCAGTTCTTC | CASSETVAEQFF
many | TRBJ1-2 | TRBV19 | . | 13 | TGTGCCAGTAGTGATCGGAAGCGGGATGGCTACACCTTC | CASSDRKRDGYTF
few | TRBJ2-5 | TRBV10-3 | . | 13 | TGTGCCATCAGGGCCCCGGGAAGGGAGACCCAGTACTTC | CAIRAPGRETQYF
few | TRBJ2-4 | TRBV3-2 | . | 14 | TGTGCCAGCAGCCTACGCCCAGTTCTGGACATTCAGTACTTC | CASSLRPVLDIQYF
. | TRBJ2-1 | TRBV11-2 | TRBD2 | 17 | TGTGCCAGCAGCCTCGTTTCTATCGGGGGGGCCGAGGATGAGCAGTTCTTC | CASSLVSIGGAEDEQFF
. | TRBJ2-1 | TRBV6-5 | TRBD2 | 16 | TGTGCCAGCAGTGGCTTGGCGGGGGGTCTTTACAATGAGCAGTTCTTC | CASSGLAGGLYNEQFF
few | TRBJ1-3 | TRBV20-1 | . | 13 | TGCAGTGCTAGAGATTCAGGGGGAAACACCATATATTTT | CSARDSGGNTIYF
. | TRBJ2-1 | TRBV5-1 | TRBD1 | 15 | TGCGCCAGCAGCAGAACCGGGACAGGGTTCAATGAGCAGTTCTTC | CASSRTGTGFNEQFF
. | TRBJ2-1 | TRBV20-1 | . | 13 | TGCAGCGCAAGGGAAGCAGGGGAGCATGAGCAGTTCTTC | CSAREAGEHEQFF
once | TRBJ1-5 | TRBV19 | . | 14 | TGTGCCAGTAGTATGGTTGACCCCTGGGAGCCCCAGCATTTT | CASSMVDPWEPQHF
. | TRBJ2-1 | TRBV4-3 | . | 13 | TGCGCCAGCAGCCAAGCAGGGTTGGGTGAGCAGTTCTTC | CASSQAGLGEQFF
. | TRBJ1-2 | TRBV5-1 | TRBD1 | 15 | TGCGCCAGCAGCCCGGGACAGGAGAAATACTATGGCTACACCTTC | CASSPGQEKYYGYTF
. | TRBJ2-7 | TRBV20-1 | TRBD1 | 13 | TGCAGTGCTACGGGACAGGGGGCCTTCGAGCAGTACTTC | CSATGQGAFEQYF
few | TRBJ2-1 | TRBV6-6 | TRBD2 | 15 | TGTGCCAGCAGCCCTGGGGGGGGGAATTACAATGAGCAGTTCTTC | CASSPGGGNYNEQFF
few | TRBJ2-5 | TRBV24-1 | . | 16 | TGTGCCACCAGTGATTTGCGTGAAGGGAACCAAGAGACCCAGTACTTC | CATSDLREGNQETQYF
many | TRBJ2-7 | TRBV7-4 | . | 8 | TGTGCCAGCAGGGAGCAGTACTTC | CASREQYF
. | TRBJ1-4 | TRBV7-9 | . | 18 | TGTGCCAGCAGTCGATACGGAGGGAATCCCAATGTGAATGAAAAACTGTTTTTT | CASSRYGGNPNVNEKLFF
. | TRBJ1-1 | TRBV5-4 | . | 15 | TGTGCCAGCAGCACCATGGGGGACGGGAACACTGAAGCTTTCTTT | CASSTMGDGNTEAFF
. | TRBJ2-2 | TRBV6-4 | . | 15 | TGTGCCAGCAGTGTACAGGCAGGGAACACCGGGGAGCTGTTTTTT | CASSVQAGNTGELFF
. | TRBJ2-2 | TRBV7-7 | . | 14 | TGTGCCAGCAGCTTACGTACAGAGTCCGGGGAGCTGTTTTTT | CASSLRTESGELFF
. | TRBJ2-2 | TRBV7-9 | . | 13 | TGTGCCAGCAGCTACCCGGACCCCGGGGAGCTGTTTTTT | CASSYPDPGELFF
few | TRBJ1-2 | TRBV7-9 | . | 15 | TGTGCCAGCAGCAGTAACGGCTATTGGAACTATGGCTACACCTTC | CASSSNGYWNYGYTF
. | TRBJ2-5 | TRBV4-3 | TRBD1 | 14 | TGCGCCAGCAGCCAACGGGCAGGGGGAGAGACCCAGTACTTC | CASSQRAGGETQYF
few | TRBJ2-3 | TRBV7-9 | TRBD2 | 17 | TGTGCCAGCAGCTCCAGTTGGACTAGCGCTTCGACAGATACGCAGTATTTT | CASSSSWTSASTDTQYF
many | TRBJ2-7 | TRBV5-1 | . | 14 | TGCGCCAGCAGCTTCCCTGGGGAGGTCTACGAGCAGTACTTC | CASSFPGEVYEQYF
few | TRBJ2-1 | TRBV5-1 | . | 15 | TGCGCCAGCAGCCACAGGGACCACCGCGTGGATGAGCAGTTCTTC | CASSHRDHRVDEQFF
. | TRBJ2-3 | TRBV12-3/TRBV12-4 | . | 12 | TGTGCCAGCAGTTTCATGGCCGCTACGCAGTATTTT | CASSFMAATQYF
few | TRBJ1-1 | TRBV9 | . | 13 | TGTGCCAGCACTGGGGAGACGAACACTGAAGCTTTCTTT | CASTGETNTEAFF
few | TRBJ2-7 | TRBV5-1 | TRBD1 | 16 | TGCGCCAGCAGCTCGGGCGCTGGACAGGGCGTCTACGAGCAGTACTTC | CASSSGAGQGVYEQYF
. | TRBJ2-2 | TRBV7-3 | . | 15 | TGTGCCAGCAGCTTAAACCCAGGACCCACCGGGGATCTGTTTTTT | CASSLNPGPTGDLFF
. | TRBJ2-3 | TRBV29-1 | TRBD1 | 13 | TGCAGCGGCAGAACGGGACAGGGTTATACGCAGTATTTT | CSGRTGQGYTQYF
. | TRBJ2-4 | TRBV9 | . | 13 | TGTGCCAGCAGCACCGGAGAGGTAAACATTCAGTACTTC | CASSTGEVNIQYF
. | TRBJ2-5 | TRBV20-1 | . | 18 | TGCAGTGCTAGAACCCTCGAGGCGCGGAAAGTCTTCGGGGGGACCCAGTACTTC | CSARTLEARKVFGGTQYF
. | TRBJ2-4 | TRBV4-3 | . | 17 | TGCGCCAGCAGCCAAGATCGTGTCGGGGGGACAAAAAACATTCAGTACTTC | CASSQDRVGGTKNIQYF
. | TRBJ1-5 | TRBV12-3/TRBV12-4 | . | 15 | TGTGCCAGCAGCCCAATGGGACGGACCAATCAGCCCCAGCATTTT | CASSPMGRTNQPQHF
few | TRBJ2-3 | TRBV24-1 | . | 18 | TGTGCCACCAGTGGCTTTCTCACCGGGACGGGGAACACAGATACGCAGTATTTT | CATSGFLTGTGNTDTQYF
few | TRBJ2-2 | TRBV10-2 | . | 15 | TGCGCCAGCAGTGAGTACGAGGACCCCACCGGGGAGCTGTTTTTT | CASSEYEDPTGELFF
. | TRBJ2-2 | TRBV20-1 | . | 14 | TGCAGTGCTGTAACTTCCCAAGTCACCGGGGAGCTGTTTTTT | CSAVTSQVTGELFF
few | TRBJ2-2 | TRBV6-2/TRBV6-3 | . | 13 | TGTGCCAGCAGTTACGGGGAAACCGGGGAGCTGTTTTTT | CASSYGETGELFF
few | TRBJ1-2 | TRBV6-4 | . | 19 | TGTGCCAGCAGTGACTCAGGGGCCTCGGAAGGATCCCTATACTATGGCTACACCTTC | CASSDSGASEGSLYYGYTF